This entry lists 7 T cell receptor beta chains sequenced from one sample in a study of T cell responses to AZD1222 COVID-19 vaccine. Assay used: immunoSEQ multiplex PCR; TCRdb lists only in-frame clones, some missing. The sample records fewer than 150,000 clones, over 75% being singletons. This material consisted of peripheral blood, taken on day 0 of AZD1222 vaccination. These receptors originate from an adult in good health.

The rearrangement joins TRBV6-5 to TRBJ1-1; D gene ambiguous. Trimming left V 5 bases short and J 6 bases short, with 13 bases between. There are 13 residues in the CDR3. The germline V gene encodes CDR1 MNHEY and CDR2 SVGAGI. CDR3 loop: CASSPNTSPEAFF. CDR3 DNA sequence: TGTGCCAGCAGTCCAAACACATCTCCTGAAGCTTTCTTT.

For the CDR3, the DNA is TGTGCCAGCAGCCGCGAGAATTCACCCCTCCACTTT. This encodes CASSRENSPLHF. The chain uses TRBV12-3 or TRBV12-4 and TRBJ1-6, with D unresolved. V was trimmed by 6 bases and J by 7 bases, leaving 7 bases between them. This CDR3 has 12 amino acids.

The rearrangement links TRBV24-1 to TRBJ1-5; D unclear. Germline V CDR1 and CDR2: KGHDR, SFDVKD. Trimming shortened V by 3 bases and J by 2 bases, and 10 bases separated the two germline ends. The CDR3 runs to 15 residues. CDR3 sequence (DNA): TGTGCCACCAGTGATCCAAAGGTAGGCAATCAGCCCCAGCATTTT. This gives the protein CATSDPKVGNQPQHF.

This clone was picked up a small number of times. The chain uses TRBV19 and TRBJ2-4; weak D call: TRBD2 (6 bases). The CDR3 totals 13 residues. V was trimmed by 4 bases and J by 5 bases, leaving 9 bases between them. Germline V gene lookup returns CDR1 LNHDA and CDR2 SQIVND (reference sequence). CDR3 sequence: CASSTGSENIQYF. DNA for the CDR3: TGTGCCAGTAGTACCGGGAGCGAAAACATTCAGTACTTC.

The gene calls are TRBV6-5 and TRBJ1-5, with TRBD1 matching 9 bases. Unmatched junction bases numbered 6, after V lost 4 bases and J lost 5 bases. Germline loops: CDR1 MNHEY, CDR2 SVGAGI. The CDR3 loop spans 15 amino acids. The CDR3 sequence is CASSFGRQGDQPQHF. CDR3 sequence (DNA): TGTGCCAGCAGTTTCGGGAGACAGGGGGATCAGCCCCAGCATTTT.

As DNA, the CDR3 is TGTGCCATCAGCGACCCAGGTCGGGCAATGACGTACGAGCAGTACTTC. Its translation is CAISDPGRAMTYEQYF. The gene calls are TRBV10-3 and TRBJ2-7; no clear D. Trimming took off 6 bases at V and 4 bases at J, with 22 bases between the two ends. Germline values: CDR1 ENHRY, CDR2 SYGVKD. The CDR3 totals 16 residues.

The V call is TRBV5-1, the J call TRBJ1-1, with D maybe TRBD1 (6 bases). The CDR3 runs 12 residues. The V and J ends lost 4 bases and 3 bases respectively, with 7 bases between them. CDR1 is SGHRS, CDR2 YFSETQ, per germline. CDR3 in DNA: TGCGCCAGCAGCACAGGGCACACTGAAGCTTTCTTT. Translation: CASSTGHTEAFF.